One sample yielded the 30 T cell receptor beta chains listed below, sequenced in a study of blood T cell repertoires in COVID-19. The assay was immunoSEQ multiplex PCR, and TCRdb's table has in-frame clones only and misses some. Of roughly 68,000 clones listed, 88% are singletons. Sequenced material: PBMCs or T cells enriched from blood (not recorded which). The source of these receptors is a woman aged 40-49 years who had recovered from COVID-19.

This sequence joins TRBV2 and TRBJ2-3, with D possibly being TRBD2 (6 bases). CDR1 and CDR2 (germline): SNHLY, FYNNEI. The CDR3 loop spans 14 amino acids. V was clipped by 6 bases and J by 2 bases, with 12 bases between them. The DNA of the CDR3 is TGTGCCAGCAGATATCGGGACTTCACAGATACGCAGTATTTT. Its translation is CASRYRDFTDTQYF. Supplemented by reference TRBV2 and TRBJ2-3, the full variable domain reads EPEVTQTPSHQVTQMGQEVILRCVPISNHLYFYWYRQILGQKVEFLVSFYNNEISEKSEIFDDQFSVERPDGSNFTLKIRSTKLEDSAMYFCASRYRDFTDTQYFGPGTRLTVL.

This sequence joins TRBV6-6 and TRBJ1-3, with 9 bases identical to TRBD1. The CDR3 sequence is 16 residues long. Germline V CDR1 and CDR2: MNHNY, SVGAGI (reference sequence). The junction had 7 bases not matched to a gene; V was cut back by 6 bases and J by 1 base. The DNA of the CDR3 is TGTGCCAGCAGCCACAGGACAGGGGAATCTGGAAACACCATATATTTT. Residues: CASSHRTGESGNTIYF.

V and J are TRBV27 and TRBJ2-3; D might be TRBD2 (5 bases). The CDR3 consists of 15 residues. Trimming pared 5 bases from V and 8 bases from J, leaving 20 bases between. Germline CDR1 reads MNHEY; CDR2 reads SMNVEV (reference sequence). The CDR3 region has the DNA TGTGCCAGCAGTCTCCAATTAGCGACGGTCGTTACGCAGTATTTT. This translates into CASSLQLATVVTQYF.

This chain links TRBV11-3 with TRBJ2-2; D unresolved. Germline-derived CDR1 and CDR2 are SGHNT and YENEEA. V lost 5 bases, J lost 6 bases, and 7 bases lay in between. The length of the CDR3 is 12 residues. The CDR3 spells CASSPKPGELFF. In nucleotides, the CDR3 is TGTGCCAGCAGCCCGAAGCCCGGGGAGCTGTTTTTT.

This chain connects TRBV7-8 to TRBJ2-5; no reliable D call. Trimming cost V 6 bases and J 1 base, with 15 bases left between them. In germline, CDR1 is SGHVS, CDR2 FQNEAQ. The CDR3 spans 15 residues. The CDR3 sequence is CASRVERGAQETQYF. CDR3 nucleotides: TGTGCCAGCAGAGTTGAACGAGGAGCCCAAGAGACCCAGTACTTC.

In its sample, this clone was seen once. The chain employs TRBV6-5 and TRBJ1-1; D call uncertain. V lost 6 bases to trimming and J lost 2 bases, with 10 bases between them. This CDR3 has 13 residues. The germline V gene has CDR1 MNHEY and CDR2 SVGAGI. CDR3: CASREAYNTEAFF. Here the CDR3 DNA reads TGTGCCAGCAGGGAGGCCTACAACACTGAAGCTTTCTTT.

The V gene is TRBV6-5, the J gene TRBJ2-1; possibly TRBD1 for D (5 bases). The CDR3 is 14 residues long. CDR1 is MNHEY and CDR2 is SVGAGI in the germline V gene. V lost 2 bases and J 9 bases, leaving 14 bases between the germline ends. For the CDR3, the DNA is TGTGCCAGCAGTTACCCCGGACACTCCAGTGAGCAGTTCTTC. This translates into CASSYPGHSSEQFF.

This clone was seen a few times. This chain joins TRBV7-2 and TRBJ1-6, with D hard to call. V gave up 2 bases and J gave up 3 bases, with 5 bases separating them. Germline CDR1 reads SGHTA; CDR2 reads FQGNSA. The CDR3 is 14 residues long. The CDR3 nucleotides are TGTGCCAGCAGCTTATACGGCTATAATTCACCCCTCCACTTT. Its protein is CASSLYGYNSPLHF.

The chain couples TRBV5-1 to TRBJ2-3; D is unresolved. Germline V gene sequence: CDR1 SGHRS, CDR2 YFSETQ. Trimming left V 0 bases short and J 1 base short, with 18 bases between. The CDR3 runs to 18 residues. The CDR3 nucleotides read TGCGCCAGCAGCTTGGCACGGGTCTCACCCACTCGCACAGATACGCAGTATTTT. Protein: CASSLARVSPTRTDTQYF.

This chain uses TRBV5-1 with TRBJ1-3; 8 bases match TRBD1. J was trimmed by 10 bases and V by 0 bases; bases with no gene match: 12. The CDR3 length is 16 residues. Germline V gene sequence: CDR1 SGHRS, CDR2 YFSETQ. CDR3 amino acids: CASSLATGDSGGTIYF. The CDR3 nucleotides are TGCGCCAGCAGCTTGGCGACAGGGGATTCCGGAGGGACCATATATTTT.

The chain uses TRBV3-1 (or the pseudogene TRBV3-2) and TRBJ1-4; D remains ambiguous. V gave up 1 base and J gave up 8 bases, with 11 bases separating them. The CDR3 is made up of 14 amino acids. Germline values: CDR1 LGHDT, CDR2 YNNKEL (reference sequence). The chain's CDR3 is CASSQAFTMEKLFF. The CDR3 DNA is TGTGCCAGCAGCCAAGCTTTTACAATGGAAAAACTGTTTTTT.

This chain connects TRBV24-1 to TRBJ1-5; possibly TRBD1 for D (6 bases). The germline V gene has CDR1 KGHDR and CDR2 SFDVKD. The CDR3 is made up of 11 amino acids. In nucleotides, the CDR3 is TGTGCACAGGGAGGGGATCAGCCCCAGCATTTT. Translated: CAQGGDQPQHF.

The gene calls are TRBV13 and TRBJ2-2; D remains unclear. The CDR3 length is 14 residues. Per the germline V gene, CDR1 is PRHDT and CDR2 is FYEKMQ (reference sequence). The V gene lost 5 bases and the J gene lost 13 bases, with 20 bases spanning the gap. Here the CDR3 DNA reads TGTGCCAGCAGCCCCTATCAAGACTCGGTGGGGCTGTTTTTT. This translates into CASSPYQDSVGLFF. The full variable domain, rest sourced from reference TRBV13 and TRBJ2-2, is AAGVIQSPRHLIKEKRETATLKCYPIPRHDTVYWYQQGPGQDPQFLISFYEKMQSDKGSIPDRFSAQQFSDYHSELNMSSLELGDSALYFCASSPYQDSVGLFFGEGSRLTVL.

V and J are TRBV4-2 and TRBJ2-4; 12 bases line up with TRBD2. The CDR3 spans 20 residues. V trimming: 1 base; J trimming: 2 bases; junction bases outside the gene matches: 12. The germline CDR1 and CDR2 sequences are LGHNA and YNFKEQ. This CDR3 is CASSQAFASGGAGTKNIQYF. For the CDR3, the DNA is TGTGCCAGCAGCCAAGCGTTCGCTAGCGGGGGGGCCGGGACCAAAAACATTCAGTACTTC.

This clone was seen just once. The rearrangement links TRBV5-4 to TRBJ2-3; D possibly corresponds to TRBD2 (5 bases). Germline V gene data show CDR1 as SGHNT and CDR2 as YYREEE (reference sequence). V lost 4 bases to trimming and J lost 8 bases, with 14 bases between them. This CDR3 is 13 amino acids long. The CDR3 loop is CASSGPDYSTQYF. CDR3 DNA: TGTGCCAGCAGCGGCCCCGACTATTCTACGCAGTATTTT.

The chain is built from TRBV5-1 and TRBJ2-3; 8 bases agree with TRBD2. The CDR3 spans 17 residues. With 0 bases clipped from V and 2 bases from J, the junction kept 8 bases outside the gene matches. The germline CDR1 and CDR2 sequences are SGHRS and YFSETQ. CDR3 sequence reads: CASSLDPSGQSTDTQYF. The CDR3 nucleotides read TGCGCCAGCAGCTTGGATCCTAGCGGGCAATCCACAGATACGCAGTATTTT.

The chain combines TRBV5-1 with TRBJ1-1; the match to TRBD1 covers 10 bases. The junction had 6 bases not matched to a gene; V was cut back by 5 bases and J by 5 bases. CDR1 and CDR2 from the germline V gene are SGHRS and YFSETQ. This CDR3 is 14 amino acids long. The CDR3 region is CASRPGQGITEAFF. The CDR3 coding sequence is TGCGCCAGCAGACCGGGACAGGGGATTACTGAAGCTTTCTTT.

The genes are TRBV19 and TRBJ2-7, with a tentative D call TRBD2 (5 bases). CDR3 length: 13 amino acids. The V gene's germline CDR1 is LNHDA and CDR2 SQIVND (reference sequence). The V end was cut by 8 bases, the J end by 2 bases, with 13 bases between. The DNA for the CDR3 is TGTGCCAGTTCCCGGGATGGGCCCTACGAGCAGTACTTC. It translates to CASSRDGPYEQYF.

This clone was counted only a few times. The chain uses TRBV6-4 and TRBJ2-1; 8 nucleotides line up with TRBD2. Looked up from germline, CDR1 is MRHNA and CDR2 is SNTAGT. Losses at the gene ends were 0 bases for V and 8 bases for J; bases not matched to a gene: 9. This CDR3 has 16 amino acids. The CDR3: CASSDSGSGGFYEQFF. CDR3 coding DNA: TGTGCCAGCAGTGACTCGGGAAGCGGGGGTTTCTATGAGCAGTTCTTC.

The CDR3 coding sequence is TGTGCCAGCAGCGTGACAGCGGGACTAGCGGGGGTTTACGAGCAGTACTTC. Amino acids: CASSVTAGLAGVYEQYF. V and J are TRBV9 and TRBJ2-7, with 14 bases that match TRBD2. The trim removed 2 bases at V and 4 bases at J, leaving 8 bases unmatched. The CDR3 is made up of 17 amino acids. In germline, CDR1 is SGDLS, CDR2 YYNGEE.

The DNA of the CDR3 is TGTGCCAGCTCAGACACAGGGGGCGACTATGGCTACACCTTC. Its translation is CASSDTGGDYGYTF. The chain combines TRBV18 with TRBJ1-2, with 9 bases that match TRBD1. In germline, CDR1 is KGHSH, CDR2 LQKENI. The CDR3 length is 14 residues. The junction had 4 bases not matched to a gene; V was cut back by 5 bases and J by 3 bases.

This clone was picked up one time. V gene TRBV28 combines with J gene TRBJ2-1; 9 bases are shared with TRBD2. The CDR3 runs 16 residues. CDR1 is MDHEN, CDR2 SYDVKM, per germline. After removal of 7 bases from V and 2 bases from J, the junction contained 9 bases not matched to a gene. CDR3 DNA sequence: TGTGCCAGCAACCGACTAGCGGCAACCACCTACAATGAGCAGTTCTTC. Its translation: CASNRLAATTYNEQFF.

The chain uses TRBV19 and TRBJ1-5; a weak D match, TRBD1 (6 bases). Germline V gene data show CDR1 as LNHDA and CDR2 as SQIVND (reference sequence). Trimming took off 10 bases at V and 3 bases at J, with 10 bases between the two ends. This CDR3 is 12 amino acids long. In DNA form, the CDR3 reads TGTGCCACCGCAGGGGACAATCAGCCCCAGCATTTT. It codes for CATAGDNQPQHF.

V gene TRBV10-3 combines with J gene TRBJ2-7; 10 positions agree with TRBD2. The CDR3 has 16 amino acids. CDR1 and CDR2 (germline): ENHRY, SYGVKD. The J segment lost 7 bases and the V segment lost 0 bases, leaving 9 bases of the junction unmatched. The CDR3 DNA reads TGTGCCATCAGTGAGTCGTATTCTAGCGGGGGAACGGAGCAGTACTTC. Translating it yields CAISESYSSGGTEQYF.

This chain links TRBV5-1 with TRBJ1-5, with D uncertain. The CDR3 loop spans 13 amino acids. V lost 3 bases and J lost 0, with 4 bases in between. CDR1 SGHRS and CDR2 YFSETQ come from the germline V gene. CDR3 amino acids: CASSSDSNQPQHF. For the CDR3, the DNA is TGCGCCAGCAGCTCAGATAGCAATCAGCCCCAGCATTTT.

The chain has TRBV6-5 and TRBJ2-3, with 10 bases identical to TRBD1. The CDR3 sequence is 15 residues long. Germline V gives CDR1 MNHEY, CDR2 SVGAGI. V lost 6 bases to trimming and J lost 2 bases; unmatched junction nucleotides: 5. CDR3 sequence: CASRMGQGSTDTQYF. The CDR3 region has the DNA TGTGCCAGCAGGATGGGACAGGGGTCCACAGATACGCAGTATTTT.

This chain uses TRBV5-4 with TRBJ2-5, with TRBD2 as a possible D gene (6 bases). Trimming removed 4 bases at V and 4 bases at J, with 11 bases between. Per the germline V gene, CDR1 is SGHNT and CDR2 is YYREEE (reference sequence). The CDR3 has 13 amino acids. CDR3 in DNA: TGTGCCAGCAGCCTCGCCGGGGGAGAGACCCAGTACTTC. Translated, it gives CASSLAGGETQYF.

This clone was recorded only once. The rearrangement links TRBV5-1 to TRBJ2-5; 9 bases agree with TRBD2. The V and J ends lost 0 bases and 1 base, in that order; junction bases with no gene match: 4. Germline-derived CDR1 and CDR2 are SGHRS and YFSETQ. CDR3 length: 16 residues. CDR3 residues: CASSLVAGGSQETQYF. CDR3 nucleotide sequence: TGCGCCAGCAGCTTGGTTGCGGGGGGGTCCCAAGAGACCCAGTACTTC.

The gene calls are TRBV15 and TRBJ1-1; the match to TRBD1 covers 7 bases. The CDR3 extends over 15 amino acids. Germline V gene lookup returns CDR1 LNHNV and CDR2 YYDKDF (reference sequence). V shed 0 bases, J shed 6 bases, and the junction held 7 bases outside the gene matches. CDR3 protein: CATSRDLGQVAEAFF. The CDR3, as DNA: TGTGCCACCAGCAGAGATTTAGGACAGGTGGCTGAAGCTTTCTTT. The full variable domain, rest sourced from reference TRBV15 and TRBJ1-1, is DAMVIQNPRYQVTQFGKPVTLSCSQTLNHNVMYWYQQKSSQAPKLLFHYYDKDFNNEADTPDNFQSRRPNTSFCFLDIRSPGLGDTAMYLCATSRDLGQVAEAFFGQGTRLTVV.

CDR3 in amino acids: CASSGGTGLDEQYF. The CDR3 DNA reads as TGCGCCAGCAGCGGGGGGACAGGTCTGGACGAGCAGTACTTC. This chain joins TRBV5-1 and TRBJ2-7; TRBD1 matches 8 bases. Trimming removed 4 bases from V and 5 bases from J; junction bases left unmatched: 8. The CDR3 runs to 14 residues. CDR1 and CDR2 (germline): SGHRS, YFSETQ.